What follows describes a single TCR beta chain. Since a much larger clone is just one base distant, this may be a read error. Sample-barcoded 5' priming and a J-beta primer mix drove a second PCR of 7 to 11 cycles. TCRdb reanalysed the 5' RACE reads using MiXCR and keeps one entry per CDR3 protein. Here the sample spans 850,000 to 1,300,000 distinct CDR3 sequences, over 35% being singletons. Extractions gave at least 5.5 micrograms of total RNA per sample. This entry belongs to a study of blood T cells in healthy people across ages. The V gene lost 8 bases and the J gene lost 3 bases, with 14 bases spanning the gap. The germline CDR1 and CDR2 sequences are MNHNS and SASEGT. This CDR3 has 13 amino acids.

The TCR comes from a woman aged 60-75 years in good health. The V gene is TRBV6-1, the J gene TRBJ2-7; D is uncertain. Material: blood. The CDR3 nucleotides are TGTGCCAGCCAGCGAGCGCTCAACTACGAGCAGTACTTC. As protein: CASQRALNYEQYF.